This TCR beta chain stems from a study of T-cell memory formation after mild COVID-19. General study results and limits: Unconfirmed was the SARS-CoV-2 specificity of second-wave clones that peaked on day 37. Researchers found some responding clones in pre-infection memory, a sign that cross-reactive memory joined. Clones that contracted from day 15 to 85 were balanced CD4/CD8, while later expanders leaned CD4+.

About this clonotype: Antigen: not known.

5'RACE primed at constant segments yielded TCR alpha and TCR beta cDNA libraries bearing sample barcodes and UMIs. TCRdb ran MiXCR on the 5' RACE reads and lists one entry per CDR3 protein. Of 120,000 or so distinct CDR3 sequences listed, 16% are singletons. In germline, CDR1 is SNHLY, CDR2 FYNNEI. J was trimmed by 5 bases and V by 6 bases; bases with no gene match: 6. The CDR3 is made up of 15 amino acids. The chain recombines TRBV2 with TRBJ1-5; TRBD1 matches 11 bases. This sequence originates from an adult woman who had mild COVID-19 (a few samples of this study predate the infection). Cell type and time point are not known. Specimen: PBMCs or a T cell subset sorted from them (not recorded which). CDR3 protein: CASRHGTGGDQPQHF. In nucleotides, the CDR3 is TGTGCCAGCAGGCACGGGACAGGGGGTGATCAGCCCCAGCATTTT.